This is a list of T cell receptor beta chains from one sample in a study of T cell changes during pregnancy in multiple sclerosis. The protocol was immunoSEQ multiplex PCR, while the TCRdb copy is restricted to in-frame clones and leaves out a portion. Of fewer than 85,000 clones in the sample, 92% were seen once. The specimen was peripheral blood, collected before pregnancy. The receptors were gathered from a female donor with multiple sclerosis, enrolled in a pregnancy study. Both conserved end residues are part of each CDR3. D genes are given only for firm matches. The size of a clone is reported for some rows only, either as once, few or many, or as a class for expanded clones.

clone size	J gene	D gene	V gene	CDR3 protein	CDR3 DNA
-	TRBJ2-7	-	TRBV2	CASRRSTAYEQYF	TGTGCCAGCCGGAGGTCCACCGCCTACGAGCAGTACTTC
-	TRBJ2-1	TRBD1	TRBV19	CASSAAGQGAGEQFF	TGTGCCAGTAGTGCGGCGGGACAGGGGGCTGGTGAGCAGTTCTTC
-	TRBJ2-1	-	TRBV18	CASSPRTTYNEQFF	TGTGCCAGCTCACCTAGGACAACTTACAATGAGCAGTTCTTC
-	TRBJ2-7	-	TRBV4-2	CASSLNREGREQYF	TGTGCCAGCAGCCTCAACAGGGAAGGGCGCGAGCAGTACTTC
-	TRBJ1-3	-	TRBV11-2	CASSLANWGRSSSGNTIYF	TGTGCCAGCAGCTTAGCAAATTGGGGCAGGTCGAGCTCTGGAAACACCATATATTTT
once	TRBJ2-3	TRBD1	TRBV5-1	CASRKTGSTDTQYF	TGCGCCAGCAGAAAGACAGGGAGCACAGATACGCAGTATTTT
-	TRBJ2-5	-	TRBV4-2	CASSQGAKETQYF	TGTGCCAGCAGCCAGGGAGCTAAAGAGACCCAGTACTTC
-	TRBJ2-1	-	TRBV7-9	CASSLDWNEQFF	TGTGCCAGCAGCTTAGACTGGAATGAGCAGTTCTTC
-	TRBJ1-2	TRBD1	TRBV6-5	CASSSGTANYGYTF	TGTGCCAGCAGCTCCGGGACAGCTAACTATGGCTACACCTTC
once	TRBJ1-4	-	TRBV4-3	CASSPTRQGSGNEKLFF	TGCGCCAGCAGCCCCACGAGGCAGGGCAGTGGTAATGAAAAACTGTTTTTT
-	TRBJ2-7	-	TRBV21-1	CASSNRLAGVEQYF	TGTGCCAGCAGCAATCGACTAGCGGGAGTCGAGCAGTACTTC
-	TRBJ1-2	TRBD1	TRBV19	CASSSLGPGGGSYGYTF	TGTGCCAGTAGTAGCTTGGGCCCAGGGGGCGGTTCCTATGGCTACACCTTC
-	TRBJ1-5	-	TRBV5-1	CASSLATGPNQPQHF	TGCGCCAGCAGCTTGGCTACAGGGCCAAATCAGCCCCAGCATTTT
-	TRBJ1-3	TRBD1	TRBV7-9	CASSRTTGGLSGNTIYF	TGTGCCAGCAGCCGAACTACAGGGGGCTTGTCTGGAAACACCATATATTTT
-	TRBJ1-1	-	TRBV14	CASSQAGMNTEAFF	TGTGCCAGCAGCCAAGCGGGAATGAACACTGAAGCTTTCTTT
-	TRBJ2-4	-	TRBV19	CASSIFGAGSKNIQYF	TGTGCCAGTAGTATCTTCGGGGCGGGAAGCAAAAACATTCAGTACTTC
-	TRBJ1-5	-	TRBV30	CAWRPDFNQPQHF	TGTGCCTGGAGACCGGACTTTAATCAGCCCCAGCATTTT
-	TRBJ2-1	TRBD2	TRBV28	CASSIGPSGRRMYNEQFF	TGTGCCAGCAGTATAGGCCCTAGCGGGAGGCGTATGTACAATGAGCAGTTCTTC
once	TRBJ2-4	-	TRBV27	CASRGVLAKNIQYF	TGTGCCAGCAGAGGGGTCCTAGCCAAAAACATTCAGTACTTC
few	TRBJ1-5	-	TRBV28	CASSLVSQATQPQHF	TGTGCCAGCAGTTTGGTCTCACAGGCAACGCAGCCCCAGCATTTT
-	TRBJ2-7	-	TRBV29-1	CSVVSRGGYEQYF	TGCAGCGTAGTTAGCCGCGGTGGCTACGAGCAGTACTTC
-	TRBJ2-1	TRBD1	TRBV5-1	CASSAGTGEWVNEQFF	TGCGCCAGCAGCGCTGGGACAGGGGAATGGGTCAATGAGCAGTTCTTC
-	TRBJ2-1	-	TRBV18	CASSPKTRVTYNEQFF	TGTGCCAGCTCACCAAAGACTAGGGTCACCTACAATGAGCAGTTCTTC
-	TRBJ1-4	-	TRBV5-1	CASSRGRGVEKLFF	TGCGCCAGCAGCCGAGGGCGGGGAGTTGAAAAACTGTTTTTT
-	TRBJ2-7	-	TRBV5-6	CASSLRQTYYEQYF	TGTGCCAGCAGCTTGAGGCAGACTTACTACGAGCAGTACTTC
-	TRBJ1-1	-	TRBV27	CASSLSYELNTEAFF	TGTGCCAGCAGTTTATCCTATGAATTGAACACTGAAGCTTTCTTT
-	TRBJ2-2	TRBD1	TRBV13	CASSLWAGQGNTGELFF	TGTGCCAGCAGCCTATGGGCGGGACAGGGGAACACCGGGGAGCTGTTTTTT
-	TRBJ2-7	-	TRBV4-2	CASSQAGYEQYF	TGTGCCAGCAGCCAAGCGGGGTACGAGCAGTACTTC
-	TRBJ2-5	-	TRBV5-1	CASSRTGRQETQYF	TGCGCCAGCAGCCGCACCGGCAGGCAAGAGACCCAGTACTTC
-	TRBJ2-1	TRBD2	TRBV5-1	CASSPGGSYNEQFF	TGCGCCAGCAGCCCGGGGGGGTCCTACAATGAGCAGTTCTTC
-	TRBJ2-1	-	TRBV6-6	CATGRDSYNEQFF	TGTGCCACAGGTCGGGATTCCTACAATGAGCAGTTCTTC
-	TRBJ1-2	TRBD1	TRBV2	CASAETGLNYGYTF	TGTGCCAGCGCGGAGACAGGGCTTAACTATGGCTACACCTTC
few	TRBJ1-4	TRBD1	TRBV25-1	CASSESLTGGEEKLFF	TGTGCCAGCAGTGAATCCTTGACAGGGGGAGAAGAAAAACTGTTTTTT
once	TRBJ1-2	-	TRBV7-2	CASSQGRVKGYTF	TGTGCCAGCAGCCAAGGCCGGGTGAAGGGCTACACCTTC
-	TRBJ2-1	TRBD1	TRBV27	CASTRFSGGTNEQFF	TGTGCCAGCACTAGGTTCTCAGGGGGCACGAATGAGCAGTTCTTC
-	TRBJ1-2	-	TRBV30	CAWWENYGYTF	TGTGCCTGGTGGGAGAACTATGGCTACACCTTC
-	TRBJ2-3	TRBD2	TRBV18	CASSPLADSTDTQYF	TGTGCCAGCTCACCGCTAGCGGACAGCACAGATACGCAGTATTTT
-	TRBJ2-1	TRBD2	TRBV19	CASSTTSGSSYNEQFF	TGTGCCAGTAGTACCACTAGCGGGAGCTCCTACAATGAGCAGTTCTTC
-	TRBJ2-1	-	TRBV6-1	CATDGQSSYNEQFF	TGTGCCACCGACGGACAGAGCTCCTACAATGAGCAGTTCTTC
-	TRBJ2-1	-	TRBV6-5	CASSYTGVANNEQFF	TGTGCCAGCAGTTACACCGGGGTAGCTAACAATGAGCAGTTCTTC
-	TRBJ2-7	TRBD1	TRBV29-1	CSVGDSASYEQYF	TGCAGCGTAGGGGACAGTGCCTCCTACGAGCAGTACTTC
-	TRBJ1-1	-	TRBV6-5	CASRPRMEPEAFF	TGTGCCAGCAGACCCCGGATGGAGCCTGAAGCTTTCTTT
-	TRBJ2-7	-	TRBV5-1	CASSLEGPDYYEQYF	TGCGCCAGCAGCTTGGAGGGCCCAGACTACTACGAGCAGTACTTC
-	TRBJ2-7	TRBD1	TRBV27	CASRQPGQKSYEQYF	TGTGCCAGCAGACAACCGGGACAGAAGTCATACGAGCAGTACTTC
-	TRBJ2-7	TRBD2	TRBV4-1	CASSPDSGRAAEQYF	TGCGCCAGCAGCCCCGATAGCGGGAGGGCGGCCGAGCAGTACTTC
-	TRBJ2-1	TRBD2	TRBV5-1	CASSLAGGWGEQFF	TGCGCCAGCAGTTTAGCGGGAGGTTGGGGTGAGCAGTTCTTC
-	TRBJ2-3	-	TRBV19	CASSISLGGTDTQYF	TGTGCCAGTAGTATCAGCCTCGGCGGTACAGATACGCAGTATTTT
-	TRBJ1-3	-	TRBV27	CASRTRGGNTIYF	TGTGCCAGCAGGACAAGGGGAGGAAACACCATATATTTT
once	TRBJ2-1	TRBD2	TRBV9	CASSVVGLATLGQFF	TGTGCCAGCAGCGTAGTCGGACTAGCCACTTTGGGGCAGTTCTTC
-	TRBJ2-5	-	TRBV6-5	CACQRAGNQETQYF	TGTGCCTGCCAAAGGGCAGGGAACCAAGAGACCCAGTACTTC
once	TRBJ1-5	TRBD1	TRBV18	CASSANDRGAGQPQHF	TGTGCCAGCTCAGCAAATGACAGGGGCGCAGGTCAGCCCCAGCATTTT
-	TRBJ1-3	-	TRBV4-1	CASSQDVQGLVGNTIYF	TGCGCCAGCAGCCAAGATGTTCAGGGACTGGTTGGAAACACCATATATTTT
-	TRBJ1-1	-	TRBV30	CAWSVQGNTEAFF	TGTGCCTGGAGTGTCCAGGGGAACACTGAAGCTTTCTTT
-	TRBJ2-4	TRBD2	TRBV7-8	CASSKRDSGSYGKNIQYF	TGTGCCAGCAGCAAACGTGACAGCGGGAGCTACGGCAAAAACATTCAGTACTTC
-	TRBJ1-1	-	TRBV28	CASTEVAGKHTEAFF	TGTGCCAGCACCGAAGTGGCGGGGAAACACACTGAAGCTTTCTTT